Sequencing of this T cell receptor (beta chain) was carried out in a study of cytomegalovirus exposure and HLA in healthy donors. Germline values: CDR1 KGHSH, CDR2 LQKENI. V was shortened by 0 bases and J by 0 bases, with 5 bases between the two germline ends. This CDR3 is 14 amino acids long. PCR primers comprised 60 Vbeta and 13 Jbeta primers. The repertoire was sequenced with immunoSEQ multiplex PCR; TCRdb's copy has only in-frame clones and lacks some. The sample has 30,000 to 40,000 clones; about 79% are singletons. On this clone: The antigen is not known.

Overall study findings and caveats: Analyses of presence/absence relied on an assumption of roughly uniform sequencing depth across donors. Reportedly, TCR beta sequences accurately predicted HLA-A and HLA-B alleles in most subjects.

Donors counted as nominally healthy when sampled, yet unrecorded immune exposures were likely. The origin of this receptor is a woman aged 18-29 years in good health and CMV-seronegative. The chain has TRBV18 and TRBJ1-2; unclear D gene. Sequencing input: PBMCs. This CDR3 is CASSPPTTNYGYTF. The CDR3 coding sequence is TGTGCCAGCTCACCACCGACAACTAACTATGGCTACACCTTC.